This record looks at one TCR beta chain sequence and its context. No antigen is known for it. This entry belongs to a study of graft-versus-host responses after intestinal transplantation. For the study at large: Every recipient had anti-thymocyte globulin induction and 2 to 4 years of tacrolimus plus steroids. Study-wide findings and caveats: Present in recipient marrow, GvH clones included some that appeared first in ileum or blood.

V lost 6 bases and J lost 3, with 11 bases in between. There are 14 residues in the CDR3. Looked up from germline, CDR1 is WSHSY and CDR2 is SAAADI. Some clones are missing from TCRdb's copy, which holds only in-frame ones; the method was immunoSEQ multiplex PCR. The data show 25,000 to 30,000 clones, 82% seen once. The chain recombines TRBV10-2 with TRBJ2-2; D perhaps matches TRBD1 (5 bases). The sample here was unstimulated CD4+ T cells sorted from spleen or lymph node cells, taken before intestinal transplant. This TCR came from a human donor who received an intestinal transplant. The CDR3 spells CASRSTGYTGELFF. CDR3 DNA sequence: TGCGCCAGCAGATCCACAGGCTACACCGGGGAGCTGTTTTTT.